This T cell receptor (beta chain) was recorded in a study of shared clonotypes between healthy human individuals (dated by TCRdb to 2020 to 2021). Turning to the overall study: A couple of women and three men aged 18 to 49 years were included in the cohort. Per donor, three plates each were used for CD4 naive and CD4 memory, two for CD8 naive, and one for CD8 memory. The study deeply sequenced blood TCR repertoires of five healthy adults to estimate repertoire size and the extent of clonotype sharing between individuals. Different laboratories and diverse techniques were used to prepare libraries and sequence TCR repertoires, to increase sequencing depth and limit assay-specific biases. Per donor, leukapheresis produced somewhere between about 0.8 and 9.5 billion PBMCs.

Study-wide conclusions, independent of this receptor: Clonotypes shared by all four sorted-subset donors showed higher generation probabilities than non-shared clonotypes. Rarefaction of sorted-subset datasets indicated incomplete sequencing despite the large sequencing depth. Pairwise subsampling indicated that sequencing depth was expected to affect the degree of clonotype sharing among donors. The genetic and exposure-history diversity represented was limited by the small number of donors. Larger estimated clonotype richness was generally found for naive subsets than for memory subsets. Sampling was restricted to blood, and TCR repertoires in tissue are likely to differ from TCR repertoires in blood. Across a handful of donors, roughly 5% of naive CD4, roughly 3.5% of naive CD8, approximately 2.5% of memory CD4, and under 0.45% of memory CD8 clonotypes were shared.

As to this clone: Its antigen has not been determined. Within one base of it there is no much larger clone, and no base qualities were kept.

The cysteine opens and the phenylalanine closes a CDR3 of 14 amino acids. Only the CDR3 DNA is retained, 42 bases long and in frame from the first base. Per the germline V gene (reference sequence), LNHNV is the CDR1 and YYDKDF is the CDR2. Deletion took 1 base off V and 3 bases off J, with a span of 9 bases between the germline ends. Healthy HIV-negative adults with no recently reported acute infections or vaccinations were included as donors. Every donor was a Caucasian adult living in Nashville, Tennessee, USA. CD4+ T cells were enriched by magnetic negative selection, after which naive cells were positively selected on CD45RA and the negative fraction was taken as the memory subset. Blood was collected by leukapheresis, and PBMCs were isolated by Ficoll-Histopaque density gradient centrifugation and then cryopreserved in liquid nitrogen vapor phase. Analytical flow cytometry was used to check the purity and quantity of every magnetically sorted T cell population. Genomic DNA was isolated from every sorted fraction and measured by UV absorbance on a Nanodrop 2000c.

Using the deep immunoSEQ assay, multiplex PCR amplified TCR CDR3 regions from genomic DNA. For each cell subset, the extracted genomic DNA was distributed evenly across all wells of several immunoSEQ 96-well plates, and each plate served as one replicate. For sorted subsets, each replicate PCR was loaded with approximately 190 ng genomic DNA, equivalent to about 33,000 T cell genomes. Purified libraries were measured with a Qubit 3.0 fluorometer, size-checked on a Bioanalyzer 2100, and measured again with the KAPA Library Quantification kit. Every immunoSEQ 96-well plate was sequenced on a dedicated single-read 150-cycle Illumina NextSeq 550 flow cell. As for how the authors treated the data: Because the immunoSEQ output held only junctional sequences and lacked quality scores, the filtering could not match the filtering applied to full-length reads. Sequences were annotated with PyIR, a Python wrapper for IgBLAST v1.9, using IMGT germline references to assign V/J genes and CDR3. Reads with weak V/J assignments (E-value above 1e-6), missing CDR3, stop codons, out-of-frame junctions, or ambiguous translated residues were removed. V3J clonotypes were defined as sequences sharing an identical inferred V gene, J gene, and CDR3 amino acid sequence. The percentage overlap between two repertoires was calculated by dividing the number of shared unique clonotypes by the size of the smaller repertoire. Three approaches were used to assess repertoire richness: RTK rarefaction, the Chao1 estimator, and Recon v2.1 estimates of unobserved clonotypes. For all TCRbeta clonotypes obtained by the gDNA method from a few donors, generation probabilities were computed with OLGA. Sourced from immuneACCESS, this table was stored by TCRdb with only in-frame sequences that have V and J called. A share of the clones is absent; for the studies checked, an unresolved V gene accounts for under half, and the remainder has no known explanation. Clone size and V and J calls were adopted from that table, with D and trimming inferred from the DNA. The sample has 2 million to 3 million clones on record, 93% of them singletons. Of the sample, approximately 0.35% is held by the ten largest clones.

The chain employs TRBV15 and TRBJ1-1, with the D segment identity uncertain. The receptor comes from a man aged 18 to 35 in good health. Some clones in this sample may be carry-over from other donors' samples. The sample taken for sequencing was naive CD4+ T cells from PBMCs. Per the publication, the cell subset or site label means: CD45RA+ positively selected. The DNA reads TGTGCCACCAGCAGAGTCAGGCGGCACACTGAAGCTTTCTTT. This is translated as CATSRVRRHTEAFF.